Many counts were recorded for the clone carrying this T cell receptor beta chain. Its antigen is still unknown. Template switching, a step in the protocol, added a universal primer site, and cDNA carried unique molecular identifiers. TCRdb analysed the 5' RACE reads with MiXCR anew, one entry per CDR3 protein. The table has a few hundred thousand distinct CDR3 sequences, just under 9.5% seen once. The sample belongs to a study of identical twins. General observations from the study: Its conclusions, products of cross-sectional statistical analysis, did not come from following the same donors. Models, which agreed with sharing between unrelated individuals, nonetheless underestimated the out-of-frame TCR alpha sharing seen in monozygotic twins.

Trimming removed 1 base from V and 4 bases from J, with 11 bases in between. The germline V gene has CDR1 SGHRS and CDR2 YFSETQ. This CDR3 region has 14 residues. These records were also assigned to another study, of yellow fever vaccine responses in identical twins. That study adds: Reportedly, the response of twins' T cells to the vaccine seemed partly convergent, partly personalized.

The TCR was taken from a woman aged 18 to 35 in good health. V is TRBV5-1 and J is TRBJ1-1; D perhaps matches TRBD1 (5 bases). The sequenced sample consisted of CD8+ T cells sorted from blood. The DNA of the CDR3 is TGCGCCAGCAGCTTGCAGGGAATAGGCACTGAAGCTTTCTTT. Its protein is CASSLQGIGTEAFF.